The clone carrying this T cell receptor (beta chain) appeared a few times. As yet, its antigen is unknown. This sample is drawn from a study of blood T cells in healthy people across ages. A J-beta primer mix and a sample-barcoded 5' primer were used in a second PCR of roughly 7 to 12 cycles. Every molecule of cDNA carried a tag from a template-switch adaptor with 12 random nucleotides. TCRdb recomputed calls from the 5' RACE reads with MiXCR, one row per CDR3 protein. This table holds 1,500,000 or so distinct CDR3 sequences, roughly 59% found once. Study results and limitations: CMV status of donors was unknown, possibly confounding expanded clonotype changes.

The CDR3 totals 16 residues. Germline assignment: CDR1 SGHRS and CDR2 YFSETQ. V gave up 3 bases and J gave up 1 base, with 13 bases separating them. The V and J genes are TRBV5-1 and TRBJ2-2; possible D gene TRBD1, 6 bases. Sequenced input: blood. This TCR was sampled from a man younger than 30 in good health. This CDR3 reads CASSWGHLGNTGELFF. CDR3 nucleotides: TGCGCCAGCAGCTGGGGACATCTGGGGAACACCGGGGAGCTGTTTTTT.